The rows below give T cell receptor beta chains drawn from one sample of a study of T cell repertoires in cytomegalovirus infection. Their antigens remain unidentified. Using its own MiXCR run on the reads, TCRdb lists one record per CDR3 protein. The sample shows around 430,000 distinct CDR3 sequences, about 42% of them seen only once. Material: cultured PBMCs, obtained from culture after CMV antigen stimulation. The receptors come from a human donor in good health (CMV status not recorded). Some clones in this sample may be carry-over from other donors' samples. The CDR3 runs from the conserved cysteine through the conserved F or W. Each record gives: D gene, J gene, V gene, clone size, CDR3 length, CDR3 DNA, CDR3 protein. The D gene is left open where the match is weak. Expanded clones are given a class, and other clones once, few, many or no size at all.

>TRBD2|TRBJ2-1|TRBV4-2|.|15
TGTGCCAGCAGCCAAGAACTGGGGGGGGGCAATGAGCAGTTCTTC
CASSQELGGGNEQFF
>TRBD1|TRBJ2-3|TRBV19|few|14
TGTGCCACCCGGAGGACAGGTATTACAGATACGCAGTATTTT
CATRRTGITDTQYF
>.|TRBJ2-5|TRBV6-5|.|15
TGTGCCAGCAGTCCTCCGGGCAGGGGCCGGGGGACCCAGTACTTC
CASSPPGRGRGTQYF
>.|TRBJ1-5|TRBV7-2|.|16
TGTGCCAGCAGCTTAGGGAACCTCGGGGGCAATCAGCCCCAGCATTTT
CASSLGNLGGNQPQHF
>TRBD2|TRBJ2-7|TRBV4-1|few|18
TGCGCCAGCAGCCAGGGACTAGCGGGAGGATCGGGTGGCTACGAGCAGTACTTC
CASSQGLAGGSGGYEQYF
>.|TRBJ1-3|TRBV18|.|15
TGTGCCAGCTCACCAAGGAGGGCGAAAGGAAACACCATATATTTT
CASSPRRAKGNTIYF
>.|TRBJ1-6|TRBV7-2|many|18
TGTGCCAGCAGCTCCACGACAGGCATGTTCGCCTATAATTCACCCCTCCACTTT
CASSSTTGMFAYNSPLHF
>.|TRBJ2-2|TRBV7-2|.|13
TGTGCCAGCACCCGACAGATTGGCGGGGAGCTGTTTTTT
CASTRQIGGELFF
>.|TRBJ1-2|TRBV12-3/TRBV12-4|.|14
TGTGCCAGCAGTTTGACGGGGCGCAAAGGAGGCTACACCTTC
CASSLTGRKGGYTF
>.|TRBJ2-3|TRBV7-2|.|17
TGTGCCAGCAGCAACCTACCCGGGCTCGCGGTCACAGATACGCAGTATTTT
CASSNLPGLAVTDTQYF
>.|TRBJ2-3|TRBV6-6|.|11
TGTGCCAGCAGGGACTGGGGTACGCAGTATTTT
CASRDWGTQYF
>TRBD2|TRBJ2-3|TRBV6-5|.|15
TGTGCCAGCACCACGCTAGCGGGGGACACAGATACGCAGTATTTT
CASTTLAGDTDTQYF
>TRBD1|TRBJ1-5|TRBV7-6|.|14
TGTGCCAGCAGCTTAGGGACAGGGGTTCAGCCCCAGCATTTT
CASSLGTGVQPQHF
>TRBD2|TRBJ2-1|TRBV7-8|.|16
TGTGCCAGCAGCCCTAGAAGCGGGAGTACCTACAATGAGCAGTTCTTC
CASSPRSGSTYNEQFF
>TRBD2|TRBJ2-1|TRBV7-2|many|15
TGTGCCAGCTCCTCGACTAGCGGGATATACAATGAGCAGTTCTTC
CASSSTSGIYNEQFF
>TRBD2|TRBJ2-5|TRBV7-2|.|14
TGTGCCAGCAGCTCCCTAGCGGTCCGGGAGACCCAGTACTTC
CASSSLAVRETQYF
>.|TRBJ2-5|TRBV7-6|.|14
TGTGCCAGCAGCTTCCGGGGGGCCGGGGAGACCCAGTACTTC
CASSFRGAGETQYF
>.|TRBJ2-1|TRBV7-8|few|14
TGTGCCAGCAGCACCCGACAGGCAGTCAATGAGCAGTTCTTC
CASSTRQAVNEQFF
>TRBD2|TRBJ2-1|TRBV19|few|14
TGTGCCAGTAGGGGCGGGAGCTTGGTTAATGAGCAGTTCTTC
CASRGGSLVNEQFF
>TRBD2|TRBJ2-4|TRBV12-3/TRBV12-4|.|14
TGTGCCAGCAGCCCCGCCCGGGGGGGAAACATTCAGTACTTC
CASSPARGGNIQYF
>TRBD1|TRBJ1-4|TRBV7-2|many|14
TGTGCCAGCAGGACGGACAGGGGAGGTGAAAACCTGTTTTTT
CASRTDRGGENLFF
>.|TRBJ2-5|TRBV12-3/TRBV12-4|.|14
TGTGCCAGCAGCAGACGACCCTTGCAAGAGACCCAGTACTTC
CASSRRPLQETQYF
>TRBD2|TRBJ2-2|TRBV30|few|17
TGTGCCTGGAGTGTAAGGTGGACTAGCGGGAGGACCGGGGAGCTGTTTTTT
CAWSVRWTSGRTGELFF
>.|TRBJ2-5|TRBV7-8|.|15
TGTGCCAGCAGCTTCGGGGAGGTCGGCCAAGAGACCCAGTACTTC
CASSFGEVGQETQYF
>TRBD2|TRBJ2-1|TRBV7-8|.|15
TGTGCCAGCAGCTTAAGACTAGCGAGGGCCGATGAGCAGTTCTTC
CASSLRLARADEQFF
>.|TRBJ1-5|TRBV20-1|.|21
TGCAGTGCAAGCTCGAGCAAATATAACACGCTTCTTGGTAGCCGGGGTCAGCCCCAGCATTTT
CSASSSKYNTLLGSRGQPQHF
>.|TRBJ2-7|TRBV7-8|.|16
TGTGCCAGCAGCTTAGCGAGGGCGGGGATCTCCTACGAGCAGTACTTC
CASSLARAGISYEQYF
>.|TRBJ2-1|TRBV12-3/TRBV12-4|few|19
TGTGCCAGCAGACCTCCCGCGGGACGGCAAAGAGGTGGGAAAAATGAGCAGTTCTTC
CASRPPAGRQRGGKNEQFF
>.|TRBJ2-7|TRBV6-1|few|14
TGTGCCAGCAGATATACCACAAACTCCTACGAGCAGTACTTC
CASRYTTNSYEQYF
>.|TRBJ2-4|TRBV7-2|.|17
TGTGCCAGCAGCTTAGGAAGGTGGAAACCCGACAAAAACATTCAGTACTTC
CASSLGRWKPDKNIQYF
>.|TRBJ2-3|TRBV12-3/TRBV12-4|.|15
TGTGCCAGCAGTTGGGGCGGGGGCCCTTCAGATACGCAGTATTTT
CASSWGGGPSDTQYF
>TRBD1|TRBJ2-1|TRBV9|.|17
TGTGCCAGCAGCGTTTTCCCCCGGGACAGGGGGCTCGGTGAGCAGTTCTTC
CASSVFPRDRGLGEQFF
>.|TRBJ1-1|TRBV6-1|few|13
TGTGCCAGCAGTGTGGCGGCGAACACTGAAGCTTTCTTT
CASSVAANTEAFF
>.|TRBJ2-1|TRBV11-3|few|17
TGTGCCAGCAGCCTACACCCGAGGAGAAGGGAGTACAATGAGCAGTTCTTC
CASSLHPRRREYNEQFF
>TRBD2|TRBJ2-7|TRBV19|few|14
TGTGCCAGTAGTAACGGACTAGCAGGGGACGAGCAGTACTTC
CASSNGLAGDEQYF
>.|TRBJ1-2|TRBV20-1|.|12
TGCAGTGCGGTCCCAGGGAGCTATGGCTACACCTTC
CSAVPGSYGYTF
>.|TRBJ2-1|TRBV7-2|few|15
TGTGCCAGCAGCCCACAGGGGTGGGGGGCCGATGAGCAGTTCTTC
CASSPQGWGADEQFF
>TRBD2|TRBJ2-5|TRBV11-1|.|15
TGTGCCAGCAGCTCCGGACTAGCGGGGCTGAAGACCCAGTACTTC
CASSSGLAGLKTQYF
>TRBD1|TRBJ1-4|TRBV7-6|few|17
TGTGCCAGCAGCCAGCGGACAGGGACAAGATCGGATGAAAAACTGTTTTTT
CASSQRTGTRSDEKLFF
>.|TRBJ1-2|TRBV7-6|few|17
TGTGCCAGCAGCTTAGCCCCCCTCAGACCAGCTAACTATGGCTACACCTTC
CASSLAPLRPANYGYTF
>.|TRBJ2-3|TRBV7-2|.|12
TGTGCCAGCAGCATACTAAAAGATACGCAGTATTTT
CASSILKDTQYF
>.|TRBJ2-3|TRBV7-2|many|14
TGTGCCAGCAGCCTCGGGTCTCGCACAGATACGCAGTATTTT
CASSLGSRTDTQYF
>.|TRBJ2-5|TRBV7-8|.|15
TGTGCCAGCAGCCCCCGGGCCCTAGGGGGAGAGACCCAGTACTTC
CASSPRALGGETQYF
>TRBD1|TRBJ1-2|TRBV4-3|.|14
TGCGCCAGCAGCCCCGATCGGACAGGGCGTGGCTACACCTTC
CASSPDRTGRGYTF
>TRBD2|TRBJ2-3|TRBV11-2|.|15
TGTGCCAGCAGCTCCCGGGGAGGGTCGGGTGATACGCAGTATTTT
CASSSRGGSGDTQYF
>TRBD1|TRBJ2-7|TRBV12-5|few|16
TGTGCTAGTGCCTACCCGCCCCGACAGGGCTTCTACGAGCAGTACTTC
CASAYPPRQGFYEQYF
>.|TRBJ2-3|TRBV5-4|.|17
TGTGCCAGCAGCTTACCTATTTTAGGGGGGTGGGCAGATACGCAGTATTTT
CASSLPILGGWADTQYF
>.|TRBJ2-5|TRBV7-2|few|13
TGTGCCAGCAGCCGGGAAAGGGCAGAGACCCAGTACTTC
CASSRERAETQYF